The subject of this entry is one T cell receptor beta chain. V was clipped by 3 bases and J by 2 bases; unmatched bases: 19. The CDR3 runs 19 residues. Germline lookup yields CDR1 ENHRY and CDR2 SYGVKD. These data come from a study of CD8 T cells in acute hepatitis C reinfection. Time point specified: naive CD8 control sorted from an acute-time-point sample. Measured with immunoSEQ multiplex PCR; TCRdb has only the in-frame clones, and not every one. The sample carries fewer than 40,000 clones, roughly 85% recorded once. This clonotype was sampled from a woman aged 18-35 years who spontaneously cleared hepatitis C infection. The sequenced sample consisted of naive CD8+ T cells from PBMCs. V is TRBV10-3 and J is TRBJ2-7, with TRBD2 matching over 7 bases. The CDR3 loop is CAISELSGIGGIQPYEQYF. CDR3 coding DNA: TGTGCCATCAGTGAATTAAGCGGGATTGGGGGGATTCAACCCTACGAGCAGTACTTC.